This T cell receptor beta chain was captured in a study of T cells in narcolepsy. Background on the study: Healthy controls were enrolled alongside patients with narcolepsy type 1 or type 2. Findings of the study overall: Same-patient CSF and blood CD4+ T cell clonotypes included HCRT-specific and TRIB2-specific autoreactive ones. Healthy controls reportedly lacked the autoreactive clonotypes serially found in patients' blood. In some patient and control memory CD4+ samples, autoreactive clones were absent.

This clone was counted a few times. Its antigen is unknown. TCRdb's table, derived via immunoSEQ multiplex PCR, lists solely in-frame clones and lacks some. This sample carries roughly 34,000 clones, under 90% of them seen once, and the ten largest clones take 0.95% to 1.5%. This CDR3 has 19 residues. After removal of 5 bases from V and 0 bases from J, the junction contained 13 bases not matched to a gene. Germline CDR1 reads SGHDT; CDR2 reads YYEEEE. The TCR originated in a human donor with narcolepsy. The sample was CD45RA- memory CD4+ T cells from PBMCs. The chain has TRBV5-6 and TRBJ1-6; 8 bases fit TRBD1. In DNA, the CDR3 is TGTGCCAGCAGTGACAGGGGTAGGGGCCGCAGCTCCTATAATTCACCCCTCCACTTT. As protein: CASSDRGRGRSSYNSPLHF.